A single sample gave rise to the 4 T cell receptor delta chains below, sequenced in a study of gamma-delta chains in newborns, infants, children. TCRdb re-analyzed the reads via CATT. The table lists over 4,000 delta-chain clones, roughly 5.5% of them singletons. The sequencing sample was made of blood. The receptors here all came from a child who was a newborn, infant or young child, either healthy, febrile or measles-vaccinated (not recorded which).

This clone is medium-sized by share. In DNA form, the CDR3 reads TGTGCTCTTGGAGACGCATCGGACGCCCCGAAACGATCGGGCACCGATAAACTCATCTTT. Amino acid sequence: CALGDASDAPKRSGTDKLIF. The chain recombines TRDV1 with TRDJ1; D is unresolved. The CDR3 length is 20 residues. Germline values: CDR1 TSWWSYY, CDR2 QGS. The V end lost 6 bases, the J end lost 1 base, and 30 bases lay between the germline ends.

For this clone: A far bigger clonotype differs at one base, so this is likely a read error. The chain recombines TRDV2 with TRDJ2, with 12 bases fitting TRDD3. Germline values: CDR1 GEAIGNYY, CDR2 EKD. This CDR3 has 14 residues. In DNA form, the CDR3 reads TGTGCCTGTGACATACTGGGGGATACAGCACGACTCTTCTTT. This translates into CACDILGDTARLFF.

The chain carries TRDV2 and TRDJ1; TRDD3 matches at 9 bases. V shed 3 bases, J shed 0 bases, and the junction held 7 bases outside the gene matches. This CDR3 has 16 amino acids. Per the germline V gene, CDR1 is GEAIGNYY and CDR2 is EKD. CDR3 protein: CACDRVGIRDTDKLIF. CDR3 sequence (DNA): TGTGCCTGTGACCGGGTGGGGATACGCGACACCGATAAACTCATCTTT.

This clone is medium-sized in the sample. This chain uses TRDV2 with TRDJ1; TRDD3 matches 9 bases. The germline V gene has CDR1 GEAIGNYY and CDR2 EKD. The CDR3 contains 17 residues. J gave up 0 bases and V 1 base, and 8 bases lay outside the gene matches. The CDR3 is CACDTVTGGLNTDKLIF. Written as DNA, the CDR3 is TGTGCCTGTGACACGGTTACTGGGGGACTAAACACCGATAAACTCATCTTT.